This passage covers 30 T cell receptor beta chains from one sample sequenced in a study of shared clonotypes between healthy human individuals. The method was immunoSEQ multiplex PCR; TCRdb's version includes in-frame clones alone and lacks a portion of them. Among about 2.3 million clones listed, 80% to 95% were seen once. Sample: naive CD4+ T cells from PBMCs. Indicated subset: CD45RA+ positively selected. The receptors shown here come from a young man in good health. Some clones in this sample may be carry-over from other donors' samples.

The rearrangement links TRBV30 to TRBJ2-1, with 12 bases matching TRBD2. Losses at the gene ends were 2 bases for V and 1 base for J; bases not matched to a gene: 27. This CDR3 region has 24 residues. Germline V gene lookup returns CDR1 GTSNPN and CDR2 SVGIG (reference sequence). The CDR3 sequence: CAWSPRMTRSRTSGEEGSYNEQFF. Here the CDR3 DNA reads TGTGCCTGGAGTCCTAGAATGACCAGGTCAAGGACTAGCGGGGAGGAGGGGTCCTACAATGAGCAGTTCTTC. The variable domain in full, with the rest retrieved from reference TRBV30 and TRBJ2-1, is SQTIHQWPATLVQPVGSPLSLECTVEGTSNPNLYWYRQAAGRGLQLLFYSVGIGQISSEVPQNLSASRPQDRQFILSSKKLLLSDSGFYLCAWSPRMTRSRTSGEEGSYNEQFFGPGTRLTVL.

The chain links TRBV7-6 to TRBJ2-5; D tentatively fits TRBD1 or TRBD2 (5 bases each). This CDR3 has 15 amino acids. Germline V gene data show CDR1 as SGHVS and CDR2 as FNYEAQ. V lost 8 bases, J lost 1 base, and 17 bases lay in between. CDR3 coding DNA: TGTGCCAGCTCGCTTCGGGGCAGAAGCCAAGAGACCCAGTACTTC. The encoded protein is CASSLRGRSQETQYF.

The gene calls are TRBV28 and TRBJ2-5; possibly TRBD1 or TRBD2 for D (5 bases each). This CDR3 region has 16 residues. The ends were cut back, 1 base at V and 5 bases at J, with 17 bases in the middle. Germline assignment: CDR1 MDHEN and CDR2 SYDVKM. The CDR3 protein is CASSLFLGPQRETQYF. CDR3 bases: TGTGCCAGCAGTTTATTCTTGGGACCACAGCGGGAGACCCAGTACTTC.

The chain recombines TRBV21-1 with TRBJ1-2; no DNA check was done on the table's D call, TRBD1. TRBV21-1 is a pseudogene. This CDR3 region has 15 residues. The CDR3 is CASSERHDRGPGYTF. The CDR3 coding sequence is TGTGCCAGCAGCGAAAGGCATGACAGGGGGCCTGGCTACACCTTC.

About this clone itself: The sample holds other DNA sequences that translate to the same CDR3. The V gene is TRBV18, the J gene TRBJ2-7; D is ambiguous. CDR3 length: 12 residues. Germline CDR1 and CDR2: KGHSH and LQKENI. The V end lost 6 bases, the J end lost 4 bases, and 10 bases lay between the germline ends. Here the CDR3 DNA reads TGTGCCAGCTCCCCAGCAGGTTACGAGCAGTACTTC. This gives the protein CASSPAGYEQYF.

This clone was detected only once. This chain connects TRBV28 to TRBJ2-3, with 7 nucleotides matching TRBD1. Germline lookup yields CDR1 MDHEN and CDR2 SYDVKM. After removal of 1 base from V and 0 bases from J, the junction contained 4 bases not matched to a gene. The CDR3 has 16 residues. In nucleotides, the CDR3 is TGTGCCAGCAGTTTATACAGGGGCCTCAGCACAGATACGCAGTATTTT. This gives the protein CASSLYRGLSTDTQYF.

CDR3 residues: CASSRPGTGLPYTF. DNA for the CDR3: TGTGCCAGCAGCCGTCCCGGGACAGGGCTGCCCTACACCTTC. The chain links TRBV5-4 to TRBJ1-2; TRBD1 agrees at 9 bases. CDR3 size: 14 residues. CDR1 and CDR2 (germline): SGHNT, YYREEE (reference sequence). The J segment lost 10 bases and the V segment lost 4 bases, leaving 11 bases of the junction unmatched.

The chain carries TRBV18 and TRBJ2-5; D assignment may be TRBD1 or TRBD2 (5 bases each). The CDR3 spans 14 residues. Trimming stripped 0 bases from V and 6 bases from J, with 11 bases between. In germline, CDR1 is KGHSH, CDR2 LQKENI. The CDR3 reads CASSPPEGIKTQYF. The CDR3 coding sequence is TGTGCCAGCTCACCACCAGAGGGGATAAAGACCCAGTACTTC.

V is TRBV9 and J is TRBJ2-1, with D perhaps given as TRBD1 or TRBD2 (5 bases each). Germline V gene lookup returns CDR1 SGDLS and CDR2 YYNGEE. This CDR3 is 15 amino acids long. Deletions cut 6 bases from V and 0 bases from J, with 13 bases between. The CDR3 region is CASTIEGSSYNEQFF. CDR3 bases: TGTGCCAGCACCATCGAGGGGAGCTCCTACAATGAGCAGTTCTTC.

This clone has a single count. The chain has TRBV5-4 and TRBJ2-1; 13 bases line up with TRBD2. J was trimmed by 10 bases and V by 2 bases; bases with no gene match: 9. Germline V CDR1 and CDR2: SGHNT, YYREEE (reference sequence). The CDR3 runs to 16 residues. Here the CDR3 reads CASSFRGLAGEREQFF. The CDR3 bases are TGTGCCAGCAGCTTCAGAGGACTAGCGGGAGAGCGGGAGCAGTTCTTC.

This clone came up once. The rearrangement links TRBV7-2 to TRBJ2-5; D remains unclear. The CDR3 is 13 residues long. From germline, CDR1 is SGHTA and CDR2 FQGNSA. V shed 8 bases and J shed 0 bases, with 10 bases lying between them. In DNA form, the CDR3 reads TGTGCCAGCGGATCGGTATACCAAGAGACCCAGTACTTC. Translation gives CASGSVYQETQYF.

As regards this clone: The identical CDR3 is also encoded by other nucleotide sequences in the sample. The rearrangement joins TRBV28 to TRBJ1-5; no firm D call. CDR3 length: 14 residues. The V and J ends lost 2 bases and 1 base respectively, with 6 bases between them. The V gene's germline CDR1 is MDHEN and CDR2 SYDVKM. Here the CDR3 reads CASSLGGSNQPQHF. The CDR3 bases are TGTGCCAGCAGTTTAGGCGGGAGCAATCAGCCCCAGCATTTT.

The V and J genes are TRBV10-1 and TRBJ2-4; D might be TRBD2 (5 bases). This CDR3 has 14 residues. Germline values: CDR1 WNHNN, CDR2 SYGVQD (reference sequence). The V end lost 0 bases, the J end lost 8 bases, and 11 bases lay between the germline ends. CDR3 in amino acids: CASSESTTRDIQYF. The CDR3 DNA reads as TGCGCCAGCAGTGAGTCGACTACGAGAGACATTCAGTACTTC.

With regard to this clone: In the same sample, other DNA sequences code for this CDR3. The chain combines TRBV18 with TRBJ2-5; a possible D gene is TRBD1 (5 bases). This CDR3 comprises 13 residues. Trimming removed 3 bases from V and 2 bases from J, with 7 bases in between. Germline CDR1 KGHSH, CDR2 LQKENI. CDR3 DNA sequence: TGTGCCAGCTCACCTGACAGTCAAGAGACCCAGTACTTC. Protein sequence: CASSPDSQETQYF.

The genes are TRBV2 and TRBJ2-1, with 10 bases identical to TRBD2. The CDR3 runs to 15 residues. J lost 4 bases, V lost 6 bases, and 6 bases had no gene match. Germline values: CDR1 SNHLY, CDR2 FYNNEI. The CDR3 region is CASSGGTSAYNEQFF. The CDR3 bases are TGTGCCAGCAGCGGCGGGACTAGCGCATACAATGAGCAGTTCTTC.

The V and J genes are TRBV9 and TRBJ2-7; D may be TRBD2 (5 bases). Germline assignment: CDR1 SGDLS and CDR2 YYNGEE. V lost 4 bases, J lost 4 bases, and 15 bases lay in between. The CDR3 has 14 amino acids. The CDR3 sequence is CASSPRTGKYEQYF. In DNA, the CDR3 is TGTGCCAGCAGCCCCCGGACGGGAAAGTACGAGCAGTACTTC.

Concerning this clone: Other nucleotide sequences from this sample produce the same CDR3. This rearrangement joins TRBV7-9 to TRBJ2-7; D might be TRBD1 (7 bases). Trimming took off 3 bases at V and 2 bases at J, with 11 bases between the two ends. From germline, CDR1 is SEHNR and CDR2 FQNEAQ (reference sequence). The CDR3 is 14 amino acids. CDR3 in DNA: TGTGCCAGCAGCTTGGGGGGACAGACCTACGAGCAGTACTTC. It specifies CASSLGGQTYEQYF.

The chain links TRBV4-3 to TRBJ2-3, with 8 bases aligning to TRBD2. The CDR3 contains 17 residues. V gave up 2 bases and J gave up 4 bases; unmatched junction bases: 11. From germline, CDR1 is LGHNA and CDR2 YSLEER. The CDR3 nucleotides read TGCGCCAGCAGCCAAATTCGTGACAGCGGGAGTTCAGATACGCAGTATTTT. Its protein is CASSQIRDSGSSDTQYF.

The J gene is TRBJ1-5, the V gene TRBV28; D is undetermined. The CDR3 runs to 14 residues. Germline lookup yields CDR1 MDHEN and CDR2 SYDVKM. Deletions cut 6 bases from V and 6 bases from J, with 15 bases between. For the CDR3, the DNA is TGTGCCAGCAGCGGAGGGAGGGTGGTTCAGCCCCAGCATTTT. It is translated as CASSGGRVVQPQHF.

This chain joins TRBV5-5 and TRBJ2-7; D gene ambiguous. Germline CDR1 SGHKS, CDR2 YYEKEE (reference sequence). CDR3 size: 13 residues. V was shortened by 5 bases and J by 7 bases, with 16 bases between the two germline ends. The CDR3 sequence is CASSRSNLGEQYF. CDR3 DNA: TGTGCCAGCAGTCGGAGTAATCTCGGTGAGCAGTACTTC.

The chain couples TRBV7-8 to TRBJ2-3; TRBD2 might be the D (6 bases). The CDR3 has 16 residues. CDR1 is SGHVS and CDR2 is FQNEAQ in the germline V gene. V dropped 1 base and J dropped 2 bases, with 13 bases sitting between them. The CDR3 is CASSLGGGSYTDTQYF. CDR3 bases: TGTGCCAGCAGCTTAGGTGGAGGGTCCTACACAGATACGCAGTATTTT.

As regards this clone: Other DNA variants within this sample encode the same CDR3. The rearrangement links TRBV15 to TRBJ1-2; TRBD1 might be the D (5 bases). The CDR3 runs 13 residues. CDR1 is LNHNV, CDR2 YYDKDF, per germline (reference sequence). The V end lost 5 bases, the J end lost 2 bases, and 9 bases lay between the germline ends. The CDR3 sequence is CATSRAGNYGYTF. The CDR3 nucleotides are TGTGCCACCAGCCGGGCAGGGAACTATGGCTACACCTTC.

This clone was detected only a few times. V and J are TRBV28 and TRBJ1-2; D is uncertain. CDR1 is MDHEN, CDR2 SYDVKM, per germline. With 6 bases removed from V and 7 bases from J, the gap between germline ends came to 15 bases. This CDR3 is built from 13 residues. Written as DNA, the CDR3 is TGTGCCAGCAGCAACCTCCGAGGAGGTGGCTACACCTTC. Residues: CASSNLRGGGYTF.

The chain employs TRBV5-6 and TRBJ1-1; 9 bases align to TRBD1. Trimming removed 4 bases from V and 3 bases from J; junction bases left unmatched: 13. The CDR3 covers 17 residues. Germline V CDR1 and CDR2: SGHDT, YYEEEE. Here the CDR3 DNA reads TGTGCCAGCAGCCGAGTCCCGGGACAGGGATGGGACACTGAAGCTTTCTTT. Translated: CASSRVPGQGWDTEAFF.

In its sample, this clone was seen a few times. This sample also contains other DNA sequences that code for the same CDR3. The CDR3 here is CASSLSGDTEAFF. In DNA form, the CDR3 reads TGTGCCAGCAGCTTATCCGGAGACACTGAAGCTTTCTTT. This chain uses TRBV7-3 with TRBJ1-1; unclear D gene. The V and J ends lost 2 bases and 3 bases respectively, with 7 bases between them. CDR3 length: 13 amino acids. Germline-derived CDR1 and CDR2 are SGHTA and FQGTGA.

The V gene is TRBV5-4, the J gene TRBJ1-4; the D gene is possibly TRBD1 (5 bases). The V end was cut by 1 base, the J end by 6 bases, with 13 bases between. This CDR3 comprises 15 residues. Germline values: CDR1 SGHNT, CDR2 YYREEE (reference sequence). CDR3 coding DNA: TGTGCCAGCAGCTTGAAGAGGGGAGGGGATGAAAAACTGTTTTTT. Encoded protein: CASSLKRGGDEKLFF.

Here the CDR3 DNA reads TGCAGCGTTGTCGTCGGGACAGAAAGAAACTATGGCTACACCTTC. Amino acids: CSVVVGTERNYGYTF. The chain uses TRBV29-1 and TRBJ1-2, with 7 bases fitting TRBD1. Germline CDR1 SQVTM, CDR2 ANQGSEA. This CDR3 is built from 15 residues. V lost 4 bases to trimming and J lost 2 bases; unmatched junction nucleotides: 10.

This clone was detected only once. The J gene is TRBJ1-6, the V gene TRBV4-3; tentatively, D is TRBD1 (6 bases). CDR3 length: 15 residues. CDR1 and CDR2 (germline): LGHNA, YSLEER. Trimming left V 4 bases short and J 9 bases short, with 16 bases between. DNA of the CDR3: TGCGCCAGCAGCCCCCTGGACAGAGCCCCTTCACCCCTCCACTTT. This gives the protein CASSPLDRAPSPLHF.

The chain uses TRBV5-5 and TRBJ1-5; D remains ambiguous. The CDR3 sequence is 16 residues long. Germline V gene sequence: CDR1 SGHKS, CDR2 YYEKEE (reference sequence). V was clipped by 3 bases and J by 3 bases, with 16 bases between them. The CDR3 loop is CASSSRLNLPNQPQHF. CDR3 coding DNA: TGTGCCAGCAGCTCGAGACTCAACCTACCCAATCAGCCCCAGCATTTT.

V and J are TRBV9 and TRBJ2-7; D is perhaps TRBD1 (5 bases). Looked up from germline, CDR1 is SGDLS and CDR2 is YYNGEE. The germline V and J ends were trimmed by 0 bases and 5 bases, with 15 bases remaining between them. This CDR3 has 15 residues. The CDR3, as DNA: TGTGCCAGCAGCGTAGTAGGGGCCCTCCTCGACGAGCAGTACTTC. This codes for CASSVVGALLDEQYF.